What follows are 20 T cell receptor beta chains derived from one specimen sequenced in a study of Ad26.COV2.S vaccination and SARS-CoV-2 variants. Measured with immunoSEQ multiplex PCR; TCRdb has only the in-frame clones, and not every one. The table records about 410,000 clones, approximately 89% of them present only once. Described treatment: some 20 received Ad26.COV2.S at low or high dose, single or two shots; about 5 received placebo; per-sample allocation not given. Sampling was done on day 63 after the first vaccine or placebo injection. Material: peripheral blood, obtained in a trial of Ad26.COV2.S vaccine versus placebo. The receptors originated from a person between 18 and 65 years old who received the Ad26.COV2.S COVID-19 vaccine or a placebo.

The DNA for the CDR3 is TGTGCTAGTGGCAGCGGGACTAGCGGGGGCACTGGGTACGAGCAGTACTTC. Translated, it gives CASGSGTSGGTGYEQYF. The V and J genes are TRBV12-5 and TRBJ2-7; 14 positions match TRBD2. V shed 6 bases, J shed 4 bases, and the junction held 11 bases outside the gene matches. This CDR3 region has 17 residues. Germline CDR1 LGHNT, CDR2 FRNRAP.

This chain uses TRBV10-3 with TRBJ2-1; 7 nucleotides agree with TRBD1. CDR1 and CDR2 from the germline V gene are ENHRY and SYGVKD. V shed 6 bases and J 2 bases; nucleotides not matched to a gene: 4. The CDR3 is made up of 14 amino acids. CDR3 in DNA: TGTGCCATCAGGACAGGGAACGCCTACAATGAGCAGTTCTTC. Its translation is CAIRTGNAYNEQFF.

The V gene is TRBV6-5, the J gene TRBJ2-3; TRBD2 aligns across 8 bases. The CDR3 has 15 residues. J was trimmed by 4 bases and V by 5 bases; bases with no gene match: 8. Germline V gives CDR1 MNHEY, CDR2 SVGAGI. The DNA for the CDR3 is TGTGCCAGCAGTCCGGGACTAGGGCTTCCAGATACGCAGTATTTT. Its translation: CASSPGLGLPDTQYF.

The CDR3 loop reads CASSPSRATGELFF. The CDR3 DNA sequence: TGTGCCAGCAGCCCAAGCCGGGCGACCGGGGAGCTGTTTTTT. The V and J genes are TRBV28 and TRBJ2-2; D call uncertain. The CDR3 length is 14 residues. The germline V gene has CDR1 MDHEN and CDR2 SYDVKM. The ends were cut back, 6 bases at V and 5 bases at J, with 13 bases in the middle.

This clone was observed once. The chain joins TRBV4-1 to TRBJ2-7; D ambiguous. CDR1 and CDR2 (germline): MGHRA, YSYEKL. The V and J ends lost 1 base and 0 bases respectively, with 4 bases between them. The CDR3 consists of 13 residues. The CDR3 DNA sequence: TGCGCCAGCAGCCAAGGGGGCTCCTACGAGCAGTACTTC. Translated: CASSQGGSYEQYF.

V is TRBV7-2 and J is TRBJ2-1; possibly TRBD1 for D (6 bases). This CDR3 has 14 residues. Trimming pared 5 bases from V and 6 bases from J, leaving 14 bases between. Germline values: CDR1 SGHTA, CDR2 FQGNSA. Here the CDR3 DNA reads TGTGCCAGCAGCCCCCAGACAGGATCCAATGAGCAGTTCTTC. Protein sequence: CASSPQTGSNEQFF.

The V gene is TRBV6-5, the J gene TRBJ2-7; D possibly corresponds to TRBD2 (7 bases). Per the germline V gene, CDR1 is MNHEY and CDR2 is SVGAGI. With 7 bases removed from V and 2 bases from J, the gap between germline ends came to 12 bases. The CDR3 totals 13 residues. The CDR3 loop is CASTEGGAYEQYF. The CDR3 nucleotides read TGTGCCAGCACCGAGGGGGGGGCCTACGAGCAGTACTTC.

The chain combines TRBV9 with TRBJ2-1; D is perhaps TRBD2 (6 bases). V was trimmed by 0 bases and J by 5 bases, leaving 6 bases between them. CDR3 size: 13 residues. The germline CDR1 and CDR2 sequences are SGDLS and YYNGEE. CDR3 sequence (DNA): TGTGCCAGCAGCGTAGGGACTAACAATGAGCAGTTCTTC. It encodes CASSVGTNNEQFF.

V gene TRBV7-9 combines with J gene TRBJ2-3; D gene unclear. The V and J ends lost 6 bases and 2 bases respectively, with 6 bases between them. Germline V gives CDR1 SEHNR, CDR2 FQNEAQ (reference sequence). The CDR3 runs to 12 residues. The CDR3 coding sequence is TGTGCCAGCAGGGCAGACACAGATACGCAGTATTTT. Protein product: CASRADTDTQYF.

In DNA, the CDR3 is TGTGCCAGCAGTTTACCGGTCCGGACTAGACGTTTGGAGACCCAGTACTTC. This gives the protein CASSLPVRTRRLETQYF. The chain joins TRBV28 to TRBJ2-5; the match to TRBD2 covers 7 bases. Germline loops: CDR1 MDHEN, CDR2 SYDVKM. The ends lost 2 bases at V and 5 bases at J; junction bases unmatched: 14. The CDR3 spans 17 residues.

The sample holds one count of this clone. This sequence joins TRBV14 and TRBJ2-3; 9 bases fit TRBD2. The CDR3 is 17 amino acids. The V and J ends lost 1 base and 6 bases, in that order; junction bases with no gene match: 11. Germline V gives CDR1 SGHDN, CDR2 FVKESK. As DNA, the CDR3 is TGTGCCAGCAGCCAAGGTACCCTAGCGGGACCCAGGGATACGCAGTATTTT. Its translation is CASSQGTLAGPRDTQYF.

V is TRBV2 and J is TRBJ1-1; D gene ambiguous. In germline, CDR1 is SNHLY, CDR2 FYNNEI. V was pared by 3 bases and J by 6 bases, with 11 bases between. The length of the CDR3 is 13 residues. The CDR3 is CASSETGVSEAFF. The CDR3 nucleotides read TGTGCCAGCAGTGAGACGGGCGTTTCTGAAGCTTTCTTT. The variable domain in full, completed from reference TRBV2 and TRBJ1-1, reads EPEVTQTPSHQVTQMGQEVILRCVPISNHLYFYWYRQILGQKVEFLVSFYNNEISEKSEIFDDQFSVERPDGSNFTLKIRSTKLEDSAMYFCASSETGVSEAFFGQGTRLTVV.

This clone is a singleton in its sample. The CDR3 loop is CASSQTDRGTPSSYNSPLHF. CDR3 in DNA: TGTGCCAGCAGTCAGACCGACAGGGGGACACCTAGCTCCTATAATTCACCCCTCCACTTT. The chain carries TRBV28 and TRBJ1-6, with 9 bases lining up with TRBD1. The trim removed 5 bases at V and 0 bases at J, leaving 14 bases unmatched. The CDR3 is 20 amino acids. In germline, CDR1 is MDHEN, CDR2 SYDVKM.

The chain has TRBV4-2 and TRBJ2-7, with 9 bases aligning to TRBD2. This CDR3 comprises 19 residues. The germline V gene encodes CDR1 LGHNA and CDR2 YNFKEQ. J gave up 1 base and V 4 bases, and 17 bases lay outside the gene matches. The CDR3 DNA sequence: TGTGCCAGCAGCCTCCTCGCATTGTCTAGCGGGGTCCATTCCTACGAGCAGTACTTC. This translates into CASSLLALSSGVHSYEQYF.

The V gene is TRBV29-1, the J gene TRBJ1-1, with 8 bases fitting TRBD1. The ends lost 6 bases at V and 10 bases at J; junction bases unmatched: 16. CDR1 is SQVTM, CDR2 ANQGSEA, per germline. The CDR3 has 14 amino acids. CDR3 nucleotides: TGCAGCGTCGACCTAAGGACAGGGCGGTTGGCAGCTTTCTTT. It translates to CSVDLRTGRLAAFF.

The gene calls are TRBV18 and TRBJ1-2; 8 bases agree with TRBD1. V lost 1 base, J lost 8 bases, and 9 bases stayed unmatched. The germline CDR1 and CDR2 sequences are KGHSH and LQKENI. This CDR3 is built from 15 residues. The CDR3 coding sequence is TGTGCCAGCTCACCACGGCAGGGGGCCTCGGAGGGCTACACCTTC. It is translated as CASSPRQGASEGYTF. Looking up the rest from reference TRBV18 and TRBJ1-2 gives the full variable domain: NAGVMQNPRHLVRRRGQEARLRCSPMKGHSHVYWYRQLPEEGLKFMVYLQKENIIDESGMPKERFSAEFPKEGPSILRIQQVVRGDSAAYFCASSPRQGASEGYTFGSGTRLTVV.

This chain uses TRBV6-2 or TRBV6-3 with TRBJ1-1; D is unresolved. V lost 6 bases, J lost 7 bases, and 9 bases lay in between. CDR1 MNHEY and CDR2 SVGEGT come from the germline V gene. The CDR3 extends over 11 amino acids. The CDR3 region is CASSHYFEAFF. As DNA, the CDR3 is TGTGCCAGCAGCCACTATTTTGAAGCTTTCTTT.

This clone has only a few counts. The chain has TRBV2 and TRBJ2-7; D possibly uses TRBD1 or TRBD2 (5 bases each). This CDR3 spans 15 amino acids. Germline V gene sequence: CDR1 SNHLY, CDR2 FYNNEI. The germline V and J ends were trimmed by 8 bases and 7 bases, with 24 bases remaining between them. As DNA, the CDR3 is TGTGCCAGCCGCTACCGGGACCGTGGACTTGGGGAGCAGTACTTC. Translation gives CASRYRDRGLGEQYF.

The rearrangement links TRBV7-8 to TRBJ1-2; D remains ambiguous. The V gene lost 2 bases and the J gene lost 5 bases, with 12 bases spanning the gap. This CDR3 contains 14 residues. Germline loops: CDR1 SGHVS, CDR2 FQNEAQ. This chain's CDR3 is CASSLLGQLYGYTF. Here the CDR3 DNA reads TGTGCCAGCAGCTTATTGGGCCAACTTTATGGCTACACCTTC.

This clone occurred once. V gene TRBV5-4 combines with J gene TRBJ2-1; 11 bases are shared with TRBD1. V was pared by 4 bases and J by 4 bases, with 7 bases of the junction left unmatched. CDR3 length equals 16 residues. Looked up from germline, CDR1 is SGHNT and CDR2 is YYREEE (reference sequence). This chain's CDR3 is CASSPAGTGGYNEQFF. DNA for the CDR3: TGTGCCAGCAGCCCAGCAGGGACAGGGGGTTACAATGAGCAGTTCTTC.